The 18 T cell receptor beta chains given below trace back to one sample, sequenced in a study of blood T cell repertoires in COVID-19. Assay used: immunoSEQ multiplex PCR; TCRdb lists only in-frame clones, some missing. The sample yields 120,000 to 150,000 clones, about nine tenths seen once. Sequenced sample: peripheral blood. The receptors derive from a man between 45 and 60 years old who had recovered from COVID-19.

This clone was picked up a small number of times. The CDR3 DNA reads TGTGCCAGCAGCCAACCCGGGGGGAACACTGAAGCTTTCTTT. This gives the protein CASSQPGGNTEAFF. V gene TRBV4-2 combines with J gene TRBJ1-1; TRBD1 might be the D (5 bases). The germline V and J ends were trimmed by 2 bases and 1 base, with 8 bases remaining between them. The CDR3 has 14 amino acids. Per the germline V gene, CDR1 is LGHNA and CDR2 is YNFKEQ.

The chain uses TRBV11-3 and TRBJ1-4; 8 bases are a match to TRBD1. This CDR3 contains 14 residues. In germline, CDR1 is SGHNT, CDR2 YENEEA. Trimming removed 6 bases from V and 5 bases from J; junction bases left unmatched: 5. This CDR3 is CASRSTGENEKLFF. The CDR3, as DNA: TGTGCCAGCAGATCGACAGGGGAGAATGAAAAACTGTTTTTT.

J is TRBJ2-1 and V is TRBV5-4, with D possibly matching TRBD2 (5 bases). The ends were cut back, 3 bases at V and 0 bases at J, with 13 bases in the middle. Germline CDR1 reads SGHNT; CDR2 reads YYREEE (reference sequence). The CDR3 spans 16 residues. CDR3: CASSSRTGSSYNEQFF. The CDR3 DNA reads as TGTGCCAGCAGCTCCCGGACGGGGAGCTCCTACAATGAGCAGTTCTTC.

The chain joins TRBV30 to TRBJ2-4; possible D gene TRBD1, 6 bases. There are 13 residues in the CDR3. CDR1 and CDR2 from the germline V gene are GTSNPN and SVGIG (reference sequence). Trimming left V 5 bases short and J 2 bases short, with 10 bases between. CDR3 residues: CAWAGDSKNIQYF. Written as DNA, the CDR3 is TGTGCCTGGGCAGGGGATTCCAAAAACATTCAGTACTTC.

The V and J genes are TRBV13 and TRBJ2-7; D gene unclear. V lost 3 bases, J lost 3 bases, and 3 bases lay in between. Looked up from germline, CDR1 is PRHDT and CDR2 is FYEKMQ (reference sequence). The CDR3 has 11 amino acids. The CDR3 here is CASSFFYEQYF. In DNA form, the CDR3 reads TGTGCCAGCAGCTTCTTCTACGAGCAGTACTTC. The variable domain in full, with the rest retrieved from reference TRBV13 and TRBJ2-7, is AAGVIQSPRHLIKEKRETATLKCYPIPRHDTVYWYQQGPGQDPQFLISFYEKMQSDKGSIPDRFSAQQFSDYHSELNMSSLELGDSALYFCASSFFYEQYFGPGTRLTVT.

This rearrangement joins TRBV5-1 to TRBJ1-3; D might be TRBD1 (6 bases). This CDR3 spans 16 amino acids. CDR1 is SGHRS, CDR2 YFSETQ, per germline. Trimming stripped 1 base from V and 0 bases from J, with 11 bases between. CDR3 DNA sequence: TGCGCCAGCAGCTTGCAACAGGGCAACTCTGGAAACACCATATATTTT. Its translation is CASSLQQGNSGNTIYF.

By share, this clone ranks as medium-sized. The rearrangement links TRBV6-5 to TRBJ2-2; 7 nucleotides line up with TRBD1. The CDR3 totals 15 residues. CDR1 is MNHEY, CDR2 SVGAGI, per germline. V lost 6 bases and J lost 3; bases outside the gene matches: 7. The CDR3 spells CASRAGTDHTGELFF. CDR3 DNA: TGTGCCAGCAGGGCCGGGACAGACCACACCGGGGAGCTGTTTTTT.

This clone occurred a few times. V usage is TRBV9 and J usage is TRBJ1-2; D not certain. The V gene lost 4 bases and the J gene lost 2 bases, with 12 bases spanning the gap. Germline CDR1 SGDLS, CDR2 YYNGEE. This CDR3 contains 14 residues. CDR3 sequence: CASSPPGVNYGYTF. CDR3 nucleotide sequence: TGTGCCAGCAGCCCCCCGGGAGTAAACTATGGCTACACCTTC. The variable domain in full, completed from reference TRBV9 and TRBJ1-2, reads DSGVTQTPKHLITATGQRVTLRCSPRSGDLSVYWYQQSLDQGLQFLIQYYNGEERAKGNILERFSAQQFPDLHSELNLSSLELGDSALYFCASSPPGVNYGYTFGSGTRLTVV.

This rearrangement joins TRBV2 to TRBJ1-2; D may be TRBD1 (6 bases). Germline CDR1 and CDR2: SNHLY and FYNNEI. The CDR3 contains 15 residues. Trimming cost V 6 bases and J 7 bases, with 21 bases left between them. The CDR3 loop reads CASRDDRSRDSGYTF. DNA of the CDR3: TGTGCCAGCAGGGATGACAGGTCCAGAGACTCTGGCTACACCTTC.

This sequence joins TRBV9 and TRBJ2-2; 10 nucleotides match TRBD1. Germline values: CDR1 SGDLS, CDR2 YYNGEE. Trimming removed 2 bases from V and 4 bases from J; junction bases left unmatched: 14. The CDR3 has 19 amino acids. In DNA, the CDR3 is TGTGCCAGCAGCGTGAGGGACAGGGGTAGGGGTAAGGGCACCGGGGAGCTGTTTTTT. Protein product: CASSVRDRGRGKGTGELFF.

This chain joins TRBV5-6 and TRBJ1-1; 10 positions agree with TRBD1. Trimming cost V 3 bases and J 4 bases; bases outside gene matches: 12. Germline V gives CDR1 SGHDT, CDR2 YYEEEE. The CDR3 extends over 17 amino acids. This chain's CDR3 is CASSYKRTGGVITEAFF. In nucleotides, the CDR3 is TGTGCCAGCAGCTACAAAAGGACAGGGGGAGTGATCACTGAAGCTTTCTTT.

This clone was seen once. J is TRBJ2-3 and V is TRBV9; TRBD2 agrees at 8 bases. The J segment lost 4 bases and the V segment lost 0 bases, leaving 7 bases of the junction unmatched. The CDR3 has 16 residues. The germline V gene has CDR1 SGDLS and CDR2 YYNGEE. This CDR3 reads CASSVGSGGRADTQYF. Written as DNA, the CDR3 is TGTGCCAGCAGCGTAGGTTCGGGGGGGCGGGCAGATACGCAGTATTTT.

This clone has only a few counts. The chain is built from TRBV3-1 (or the pseudogene TRBV3-2) and TRBJ2-5; TRBD2 matches 12 bases. The CDR3 has 17 amino acids. Unmatched junction bases numbered 3, after V lost 1 base and J lost 0 bases. Per germline, CDR1 LGHDT and CDR2 YNNKEL (reference sequence). CDR3 residues: CASSQGLAGGHQETQYF. The CDR3 bases are TGTGCCAGCAGCCAAGGGCTAGCGGGGGGGCACCAAGAGACCCAGTACTTC.

The rearrangement links TRBV19 to TRBJ2-7; tentative D call: TRBD2 (5 bases). The CDR3 runs to 14 residues. Trimming shortened V by 5 bases and J by 0 bases, and 11 bases separated the two germline ends. Germline CDR1 LNHDA, CDR2 SQIVND (reference sequence). The CDR3 region is CASSPGLNSYEQYF. Written as DNA, the CDR3 is TGTGCCAGTAGTCCCGGACTGAACTCCTACGAGCAGTACTTC. Full variable domain (rest looked up from reference TRBV19 and TRBJ2-7): DGGITQSPKYLFRKEGQNVTLSCEQNLNHDAMYWYRQDPGQGLRLIYYSQIVNDFQKGDIAEGYSVSREKKESFPLTVTSAQKNPTAFYLCASSPGLNSYEQYFGPGTRLTVT.

The rearrangement links TRBV9 to TRBJ1-1, with no clear D. Germline assignment: CDR1 SGDLS and CDR2 YYNGEE. The CDR3 loop spans 13 amino acids. The ends were cut back, 0 bases at V and 1 base at J, with 4 bases in the middle. CDR3 sequence: CASSVGRNTEAFF. CDR3 sequence (DNA): TGTGCCAGCAGCGTAGGCAGGAACACTGAAGCTTTCTTT.

V is TRBV6-5 and J is TRBJ1-1; tentatively, D is TRBD1 (6 bases). The germline V and J ends were trimmed by 2 bases and 5 bases, with 18 bases remaining between them. Germline V gives CDR1 MNHEY, CDR2 SVGAGI. This CDR3 spans 16 amino acids. The CDR3 spells CASSYVGQGLGTEAFF. CDR3 nucleotides: TGTGCCAGCAGTTACGTAGGGCAGGGGTTAGGGACTGAAGCTTTCTTT.

The chain employs TRBV6-5 and TRBJ2-5, with D hard to call. This CDR3 contains 14 residues. In germline, CDR1 is MNHEY, CDR2 SVGAGI. The V end lost 0 bases, the J end lost 1 base, and 6 bases lay between the germline ends. Here the CDR3 reads CASSYSPSQETQYF. For the CDR3, the DNA is TGTGCCAGCAGTTACTCCCCTTCCCAAGAGACCCAGTACTTC.

The chain carries TRBV7-2 and TRBJ2-7; 8 nucleotides agree with TRBD1. The length of the CDR3 is 17 residues. The trim removed 0 bases at V and 2 bases at J, leaving 9 bases unmatched. The V gene's germline CDR1 is SGHTA and CDR2 FQGNSA. Here the CDR3 DNA reads TGTGCCAGCAGCTTAGCCCGGACAGGGAGGAATCCCTACGAGCAGTACTTC. Translation gives CASSLARTGRNPYEQYF.